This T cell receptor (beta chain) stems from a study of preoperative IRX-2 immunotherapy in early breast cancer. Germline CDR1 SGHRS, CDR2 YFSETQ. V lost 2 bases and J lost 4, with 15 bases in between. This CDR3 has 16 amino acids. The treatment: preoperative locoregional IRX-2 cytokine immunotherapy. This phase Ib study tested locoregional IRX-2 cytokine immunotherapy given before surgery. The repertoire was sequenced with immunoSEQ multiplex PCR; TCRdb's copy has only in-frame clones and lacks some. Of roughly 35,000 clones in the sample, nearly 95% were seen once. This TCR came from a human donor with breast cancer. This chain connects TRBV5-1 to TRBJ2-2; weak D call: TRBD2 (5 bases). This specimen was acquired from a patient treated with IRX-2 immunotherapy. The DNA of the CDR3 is TGCGCCAGCAGCTTACTAGTCGGGGTCCGCACCGGGGAGCTGTTTTTT. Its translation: CASSLLVGVRTGELFF.